This paragraph reports one T cell receptor beta chain. Its antigen remains unknown. The sample is drawn from a study of blood T cells in healthy people across ages. The study, taken as a whole, reports: Age showed a roughly linear inverse relationship with TCR beta diversity per million T cells.

Together with a sample-barcoded 5' primer, a J-beta primer mix was included in a second PCR lasting about 7 to 11 cycles. No fewer than 2.5 million CDR3-containing paired-end reads came from each sample. TCRdb re-analysed the 5' RACE reads in MiXCR, keeping a single row per CDR3 protein. The sample has 580,000 or so distinct CDR3 sequences; roughly 48% are singletons. The sample providers were healthy Caucasian people from Russia, aged roughly 6 to 90. Every donor provided roughly 10 milliliters of peripheral blood. This TCR derives from an elderly man in good health. Sequencing input: blood.

CDR3 DNA: TGTGCCAGCAGCGCCGGGGACAGCATGAACACTGAAGCTTTCTTT. Its translation is CASSAGDSMNTEAFF. J is TRBJ1-1 and V is TRBV9; 7 nucleotides match TRBD1. CDR3 size: 15 residues. In germline, CDR1 is SGDLS, CDR2 YYNGEE. With V trimmed by 3 bases and J by 0 bases, 5 bases remained unmatched. Supplemented by reference TRBV9 and TRBJ1-1, the full variable domain reads DSGVTQTPKHLITATGQRVTLRCSPRSGDLSVYWYQQSLDQGLQFLIQYYNGEERAKGNILERFSAQQFPDLHSELNLSSLELGDSALYFCASSAGDSMNTEAFFGQGTRLTVV.